This T cell receptor beta chain was profiled in a study of shared clonotypes between healthy human individuals. Notes on the study in general: Sequencing depth was expected to affect clonotype sharing among donors.

Naive CD45RA+ and memory CD45RA-negative subsets were split from CD4+ cells. This table comes from immunoSEQ multiplex PCR, and its TCRdb copy is limited to in-frame clones, with some not included. The table has about 2.4 million clones, under 95% seen once. As to this clone: The antigen is unknown.

This CDR3 has 15 residues. V was shortened by 7 bases and J by 0 bases, with 16 bases between the two germline ends. Germline CDR1 MNHNY, CDR2 SVGAGI (reference sequence). The sequence was obtained from a man aged 18 to 29 in good health. Some clones in this sample may be carry-over from other donors' samples. The sequenced sample consisted of naive CD4+ T cells from PBMCs. Documented subset: CD45RA+ positively selected. The chain carries TRBV6-6 and TRBJ2-7; D is ambiguous. Here the CDR3 reads CASTLRWGDSYEQYF. DNA of the CDR3: TGTGCCAGCACCCTCCGATGGGGTGACTCCTACGAGCAGTACTTC.